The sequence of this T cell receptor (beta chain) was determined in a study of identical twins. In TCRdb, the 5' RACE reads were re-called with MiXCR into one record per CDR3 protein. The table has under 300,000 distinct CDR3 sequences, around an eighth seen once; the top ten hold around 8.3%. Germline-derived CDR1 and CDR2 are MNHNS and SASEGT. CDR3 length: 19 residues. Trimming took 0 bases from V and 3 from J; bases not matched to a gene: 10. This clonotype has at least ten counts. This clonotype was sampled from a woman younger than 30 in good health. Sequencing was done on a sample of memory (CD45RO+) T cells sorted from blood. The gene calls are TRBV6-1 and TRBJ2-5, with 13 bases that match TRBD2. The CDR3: CASSEASPSTSGREETQYF. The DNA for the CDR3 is TGTGCCAGCAGTGAAGCCTCACCCTCTACTAGCGGGAGGGAAGAGACCCAGTACTTC.